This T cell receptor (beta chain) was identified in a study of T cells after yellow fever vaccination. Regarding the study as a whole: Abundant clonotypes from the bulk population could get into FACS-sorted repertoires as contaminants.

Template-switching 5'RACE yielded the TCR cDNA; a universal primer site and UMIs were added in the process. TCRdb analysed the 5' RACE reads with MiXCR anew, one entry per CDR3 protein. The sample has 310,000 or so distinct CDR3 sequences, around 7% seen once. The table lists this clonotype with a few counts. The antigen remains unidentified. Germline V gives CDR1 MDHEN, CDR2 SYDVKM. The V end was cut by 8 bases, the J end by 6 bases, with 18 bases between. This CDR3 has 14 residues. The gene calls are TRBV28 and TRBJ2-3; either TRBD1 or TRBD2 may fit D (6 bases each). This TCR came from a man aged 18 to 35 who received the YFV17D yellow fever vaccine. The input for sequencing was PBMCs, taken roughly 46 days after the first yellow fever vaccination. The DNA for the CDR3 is TGTGCCAGCTCGGGGGCGGGCCCCGGGGATACGCAGTATTTT. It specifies CASSGAGPGDTQYF. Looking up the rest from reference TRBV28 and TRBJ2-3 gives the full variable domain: DVKVTQSSRYLVKRTGEKVFLECVQDMDHENMFWYRQDPGLGLRLIYFSYDVKMKEKGDIPEGYSVSREKKERFSLILESASTNQTSMYLCASSGAGPGDTQYFGPGTRLTVL.